This T cell receptor (beta chain) was sequenced for a study of blood T cells in healthy people across ages. Then a second PCR, running about 6 to 12 cycles, was carried out with a sample-barcoded 5' primer and a J-beta primer mix. TCRdb itself ran the 5' RACE reads through MiXCR, one entry per CDR3 protein. The table includes over a million distinct CDR3 sequences, 40% to 45% detected once. Losses at the gene ends were 7 bases for V and 4 bases for J; bases not matched to a gene: 6. Germline V gene data show CDR1 as SNHLY and CDR2 as FYNNEI. There are 14 residues in the CDR3. Material for sequencing was blood. The chain couples TRBV2 to TRBJ2-1, with 8 bases aligning to TRBD2. The origin of this receptor is an older woman in good health. The CDR3 protein is CASTRASGYNEQFF. The CDR3 DNA reads as TGTGCCAGCACCCGGGCTAGCGGGTACAATGAGCAGTTCTTC.